The present T cell receptor beta chain was sequenced within a study of response to subunit inactivated influenza vaccine. V gave up 1 base and J gave up 3 bases; unmatched junction bases: 2. The CDR3 is made up of 16 amino acids. Germline V gene lookup returns CDR1 LNHNV and CDR2 YYDKDF (reference sequence). On this clonotype: Its antigen is as yet unknown.

TCRdb recomputed calls from the RT-PCR reads with MiXCR, one row per CDR3 protein. This sample has 400,000 to 650,000 distinct CDR3 sequences, with about 7.2% found just once. Notes on the study in general: Authors suggested each seasonal influenza vaccination recruits few new T cells.

This TCR came from a man aged 50 to 69 who received an inactivated influenza vaccine. The chain employs TRBV15 and TRBJ2-1; 11 nucleotides match TRBD2. Sequencing used PBMCs from blood, obtained less than 30 months after vaccination. The CDR3, as DNA: TGTGCCACCAGCAGAGTTAGCGGGGGGGTCTACAATGAGCAGTTCTTC. It codes for CATSRVSGGVYNEQFF.